This T cell receptor (beta chain) was sequenced for a study of shared clonotypes between healthy human individuals. This CDR3 spans 13 amino acids. Germline CDR1 is MNHEY and CDR2 is SVGAGI. Trimming took off 5 bases at V and 9 bases at J, with 16 bases between the two ends. General observations from the study: Blood was the only sampled material, and tissue repertoires likely differ.

The deep-level immunoSEQ assay was used. Each PCR replicate run on unsorted PBMC took in 250 to 300 ng DNA, about 30,000 T cell genomes. Sequenced by immunoSEQ multiplex PCR; TCRdb stores in-frame clones only, minus some. The sample lists roughly 490,000 clones, less than 80% occurring once. Comment on this clone: Its antigen remains unidentified.

The origin of this receptor is a woman aged 40 to 50 in good health. Some clones in this sample may be carry-over from other donors' samples. Sequences were obtained from PBMCs. This chain uses TRBV6-5 with TRBJ1-1; no firm D call. CDR3 residues: CASSPQSEDKAFF. The DNA of the CDR3 is TGTGCCAGCAGTCCACAATCAGAGGATAAAGCTTTCTTT.